The 14 T cell receptor beta chains reported below all come from one sample, sequenced in a study of blood T cell repertoires in COVID-19 (dated by TCRdb to the early 2020s). Preparation of the library involved the immunoSEQ multiplex PCR assay. TCRdb limited this immuneACCESS table to in-frame rearrangements with V and J called. A share of clones is missing; checked studies link under half to unresolved V genes, and the rest is unexplained. Recorded for this sample are fewer than 200,000 clones; roughly four fifths of them occurred a single time. The ten largest clones capture 9.5% to 12% of the sample. The sequenced sample was peripheral blood. All receptors derive from a woman aged 40 to 50 with COVID-19, enrolled during active disease.

This clone was picked up a small number of times. The chain joins TRBV4-1 to TRBJ2-7, with D uncertain. V was pared by 1 base and J by 3 bases, with 13 bases between. Germline lookup yields CDR1 MGHRA and CDR2 YSYEKL. This CDR3 contains 15 residues. The CDR3 region has the DNA TGCGCCAGCAGCCAAGTTGGAAACAGCTTCTACGAGCAGTACTTC. This codes for CASSQVGNSFYEQYF.

V usage is TRBV7-3 and J usage is TRBJ2-1; D perhaps matches TRBD2 (7 bases). Deletions cut 4 bases from V and 7 bases from J, with 23 bases between. The CDR3 has 17 amino acids. Germline CDR1 reads SGHTA; CDR2 reads FQGTGA. Written as DNA, the CDR3 is TGTGCCAGCAGCTCCTTCGCGGGGGCCCGGACGCTGAATGAGCAGTTCTTC. Encoded protein: CASSSFAGARTLNEQFF.

The rearrangement links TRBV5-6 to TRBJ1-2; D possibly corresponds to TRBD1 (6 bases). Germline V gene lookup returns CDR1 SGHDT and CDR2 YYEEEE. The CDR3 totals 13 residues. V was pared by 3 bases and J by 7 bases, with 13 bases between. The CDR3 here is CASSYDRFGGYTF. The CDR3 coding sequence is TGTGCCAGCAGCTACGACAGGTTCGGTGGCTACACCTTC.

The gene calls are TRBV7-2 and TRBJ1-5, with D possibly being TRBD1 (6 bases). V was cut by 1 base and J by 1 base, with 8 bases left in between. The CDR3 loop spans 15 amino acids. CDR1 SGHTA and CDR2 FQGNSA come from the germline V gene. CDR3 DNA sequence: TGTGCCAGCAGCTTAGTACAGGGAAGCAATCAGCCCCAGCATTTT. This gives the protein CASSLVQGSNQPQHF.

This clone has a handful of counts. V and J are TRBV30 and TRBJ2-7, with D tentatively TRBD2 (6 bases). Germline V gives CDR1 GTSNPN, CDR2 SVGIG (reference sequence). The V end was cut by 1 base, the J end by 4 bases, with 8 bases between. CDR3 length: 12 residues. The DNA of the CDR3 is TGTGCCTGGAGTGCGGGAGTTTACGAGCAGTACTTC. Its translation: CAWSAGVYEQYF.

This clone was picked up many times. The chain carries TRBV2 and TRBJ2-2, with D possibly being TRBD1 (6 bases). This CDR3 has 16 residues. V was cut by 0 bases and J by 3 bases, with 11 bases left in between. The germline V gene encodes CDR1 SNHLY and CDR2 FYNNEI. As DNA, the CDR3 is TGTGCCAGCAGTGAAGCGGGACACCAAGACACCGGGGAGCTGTTTTTT. This translates into CASSEAGHQDTGELFF.

The chain has TRBV9 and TRBJ2-1; possibly TRBD1 for D (5 bases). The CDR3 spans 14 residues. V was cut by 0 bases and J by 2 bases, with 6 bases left in between. Germline CDR1 and CDR2: SGDLS and YYNGEE. In nucleotides, the CDR3 is TGTGCCAGCAGCGTAGGACAGACCTACAATGAGCAGTTCTTC. Its protein product is CASSVGQTYNEQFF.

The chain joins TRBV7-9 to TRBJ1-4, with 7 bases fitting TRBD1. V shed 5 bases, J shed 4 bases, and the junction held 7 bases outside the gene matches. Germline values: CDR1 SEHNR, CDR2 FQNEAQ (reference sequence). The CDR3 runs to 15 residues. The CDR3 spells CASSNSGGYNEKLFF. In nucleotides, the CDR3 is TGTGCCAGCAGCAATTCAGGGGGTTATAATGAAAAACTGTTTTTT.

The chain uses TRBV7-9 and TRBJ2-3, with 12 bases matching TRBD2. Trimming at V came to 0 bases and at J to 5 bases, leaving 9 bases not matched to a gene. The CDR3 has 18 residues. Germline CDR1 SEHNR, CDR2 FQNEAQ (reference sequence). This chain's CDR3 is CASSLAQTSGRVIDTQYF. The CDR3 nucleotides read TGTGCCAGCAGCTTAGCCCAGACTAGCGGGAGAGTAATAGATACGCAGTATTTT.

The chain has TRBV19 and TRBJ1-5; 8 bases line up with TRBD1. The V and J ends lost 4 bases and 6 bases, in that order; junction bases with no gene match: 5. This CDR3 spans 14 amino acids. Per the germline V gene, CDR1 is LNHDA and CDR2 is SQIVND (reference sequence). In DNA, the CDR3 is TGTGCCAGTAGTACTGGACAGGGCGGTCAGCCCCAGCATTTT. Residues: CASSTGQGGQPQHF. The full variable domain, its missing parts supplied by reference TRBV19 and TRBJ1-5, is DGGITQSPKYLFRKEGQNVTLSCEQNLNHDAMYWYRQDPGQGLRLIYYSQIVNDFQKGDIAEGYSVSREKKESFPLTVTSAQKNPTAFYLCASSTGQGGQPQHFGDGTRLSIL.

The chain couples TRBV10-3 to TRBJ2-1; TRBD1 agrees at 7 bases. This CDR3 has 14 amino acids. The germline V gene has CDR1 ENHRY and CDR2 SYGVKD. With 8 bases clipped from V and 0 bases from J, the junction kept 4 bases outside the gene matches. The CDR3 protein is CAIGGTASYNEQFF. The CDR3 DNA reads as TGTGCCATCGGTGGGACAGCCTCCTACAATGAGCAGTTCTTC.

The V gene is TRBV6-1, the J gene TRBJ2-7; D is ambiguous. CDR3 length equals 11 residues. V was cut by 3 bases and J by 11 bases, with 11 bases left in between. Germline V gene sequence: CDR1 MNHNS, CDR2 SASEGT. The CDR3 nucleotides are TGTGCCAGCAGTGAGATAGACCGGGAGTACTTC. Translating gives CASSEIDREYF.

The CDR3 DNA is TGTGCCAGCAGTTTATACGGGAGAGTCAACGAGCAGTACTTC. Translating gives CASSLYGRVNEQYF. The gene calls are TRBV27 and TRBJ2-7; a weak D match, TRBD2 (6 bases). The CDR3 contains 14 residues. Trimming removed 1 base from V and 5 bases from J, with 12 bases in between. Germline-derived CDR1 and CDR2 are MNHEY and SMNVEV (reference sequence).

This chain uses TRBV6-5 with TRBJ1-1; the match to TRBD1 covers 7 bases. This CDR3 spans 15 amino acids. The V segment lost 6 bases and the J segment 0 bases; nucleotides outside the gene matches: 7. From germline, CDR1 is MNHEY and CDR2 SVGAGI. CDR3 bases: TGTGCCAGCAGCAAACAGGGGTCGATGAACACTGAAGCTTTCTTT. This codes for CASSKQGSMNTEAFF.